This T cell receptor (beta chain) was profiled in a study of T cell repertoires in cytomegalovirus infection. For the study at large: Used in the study were CMV epitopes, some recently identified and HLA-C-restricted, others well-studied and HLA-B-restricted. CMV infection together with matching HLA type was indicated by public TCR beta signatures. Study-wide results and caveats: Carriage of CMV together with the relevant HLA was identifiable through cumulative public TCR beta family frequency. CMV-specific HLA-C-restricted TCR beta clonotypes dominated the ex vivo response.

Germline CDR1 SQVTM, CDR2 ANQGSEA. Between the trimmed V and J ends, which lost 0 bases and 5 bases, there was a span of 11 bases. The CDR3 is 13 residues long. About this clonotype: Its antigen is undetermined.

TCRdb re-called the reads with MiXCR, one entry per CDR3 protein. The data hold about 500,000 distinct CDR3 sequences, with roughly a third observed a single time. This specimen was cultured PBMCs, taken from culture after CMV antigen stimulation. The gene calls are TRBV29-1 and TRBJ2-7; the D gene is possibly TRBD1 (6 bases). This TCR derives from a human donor in good health (CMV status not recorded). Some clones in this sample may be carry-over from other donors' samples. The CDR3 sequence: CSVEDGQRDEQYF. The CDR3 nucleotides are TGCAGCGTTGAAGATGGACAGAGGGACGAGCAGTACTTC.